These 16 T cell receptor beta chains came from one sample sequenced in a study of T cell responses to AZD1222 COVID-19 vaccine. Generated by immunoSEQ multiplex PCR, the TCRdb table keeps only in-frame clones and is missing some. This table has about 59,000 clones, approximately 89% appearing once. Sequenced material: peripheral blood, taken 28 days after the second AZD1222 dose. The receptor source for this set is an adult who received the AZD1222 COVID-19 vaccine.

This sequence joins TRBV6-5 and TRBJ1-3; D might be TRBD1 (6 bases). The germline V gene encodes CDR1 MNHEY and CDR2 SVGAGI. The CDR3 runs to 14 residues. Trimming removed 7 bases at V and 2 bases at J, with 12 bases between. CDR3 DNA: TGTGCCAGCACTTCGTGGGACACTGGAAACACCATATATTTT. Translated, it gives CASTSWDTGNTIYF.

This clone has a single count. This chain joins TRBV6-5 and TRBJ1-5; the D is unclear. The ends were cut back, 0 bases at V and 3 bases at J, with 9 bases in the middle. In germline, CDR1 is MNHEY, CDR2 SVGAGI. CDR3 length: 15 residues. This CDR3 is CASSYSVLNNQPQHF. DNA for the CDR3: TGTGCCAGCAGTTACTCTGTCCTTAACAATCAGCCCCAGCATTTT.

The chain recombines TRBV27 with TRBJ1-1, with no clear D. V was shortened by 3 bases and J by 0 bases, with 8 bases between the two germline ends. The CDR3 extends over 14 amino acids. The germline CDR1 and CDR2 sequences are MNHEY and SMNVEV (reference sequence). In nucleotides, the CDR3 is TGTGCCAGCAGTTTGACACGGATGAACACTGAAGCTTTCTTT. It yields the protein CASSLTRMNTEAFF.

The V gene is TRBV5-4, the J gene TRBJ1-4; 8 positions agree with TRBD1. Looked up from germline, CDR1 is SGHNT and CDR2 is YYREEE (reference sequence). V was pared by 2 bases and J by 7 bases, with 10 bases of the junction left unmatched. The CDR3 sequence is 16 residues long. CDR3 DNA sequence: TGTGCCAGCAGCTTCTTGACCGGACAGGGAGGTGAAAAACTGTTTTTT. This encodes CASSFLTGQGGEKLFF. The full variable domain, with the rest looked up from reference TRBV5-4 and TRBJ1-4, is ETGVTQSPTHLIKTRGQQVTLRCSSQSGHNTVSWYQQALGQGPQFIFQYYREEENGRGNFPPRFSGLQFPNYSSELNVNALELDDSALYLCASSFLTGQGGEKLFFGSGTQLSVL.

This clone was recorded only once. This rearrangement joins TRBV19 to TRBJ1-5; D gene ambiguous. This CDR3 has 15 residues. From germline, CDR1 is LNHDA and CDR2 SQIVND (reference sequence). Trimming cost V 6 bases and J 5 bases, with 17 bases left between them. CDR3 in DNA: TGTGCCAGTAGGGGTAGGGCAGAATCCTATCAGCCCCAGCATTTT. This sequence encodes CASRGRAESYQPQHF. Full variable domain (rest looked up from reference TRBV19 and TRBJ1-5): DGGITQSPKYLFRKEGQNVTLSCEQNLNHDAMYWYRQDPGQGLRLIYYSQIVNDFQKGDIAEGYSVSREKKESFPLTVTSAQKNPTAFYLCASRGRAESYQPQHFGDGTRLSIL.

This rearrangement joins TRBV10-2 to TRBJ1-5; tentatively, D is TRBD1 (5 bases). V lost 10 bases and J lost 2, with 15 bases in between. The CDR3 is 14 amino acids. The germline gives CDR1 WSHSY, CDR2 SAAADI. The CDR3 DNA reads as TGCGCCACCTCGCGGACGGGGGGCAATCAGCCCCAGCATTTT. Encoded protein: CATSRTGGNQPQHF.

The chain combines TRBV10-3 with TRBJ1-3, with D perhaps TRBD1 (5 bases). CDR1 is ENHRY, CDR2 SYGVKD, per germline. V dropped 9 bases and J dropped 1 base, with 13 bases sitting between them. The CDR3 covers 14 residues. The CDR3 coding sequence is TGTGCCATGCGAGCCCAGGGATCTGGAAACACCATATATTTT. It specifies CAMRAQGSGNTIYF.

V is TRBV5-8 and J is TRBJ1-5, with 9 positions matching TRBD1. In germline, CDR1 is SGHTS, CDR2 YDEGEE. The CDR3 consists of 16 residues. V gave up 4 bases and J gave up 4 bases; unmatched junction bases: 9. The CDR3 coding sequence is TGTGCCAGCAGCCCGAAAGACAGGGGGTGGAATCAGCCCCAGCATTTT. It codes for CASSPKDRGWNQPQHF.

This clone was recorded once. The gene calls are TRBV5-6 and TRBJ2-5, with unresolved D. The CDR3 totals 14 residues. Deletions cut 2 bases from V and 2 bases from J, with 10 bases between. Per the germline V gene, CDR1 is SGHDT and CDR2 is YYEEEE. CDR3 region: CASSFSAVQETQYF. In DNA form, the CDR3 reads TGTGCCAGCAGCTTCTCGGCAGTACAAGAGACCCAGTACTTC.

This chain connects TRBV19 to TRBJ2-1; weak D call: TRBD1 (6 bases). V lost 6 bases to trimming and J lost 5 bases, with 17 bases between them. CDR3 size: 15 residues. Looked up from germline, CDR1 is LNHDA and CDR2 is SQIVND (reference sequence). The CDR3 coding sequence is TGTGCCAGTAGGACAAGTACAGGGTTTGACAATGAGCAGTTCTTC. Translating it yields CASRTSTGFDNEQFF.

V gene TRBV7-2 combines with J gene TRBJ1-1; D is ambiguous. The CDR3 sequence is 15 residues long. V was trimmed by 2 bases and J by 0 bases, leaving 10 bases between them. Germline V CDR1 and CDR2: SGHTA, FQGNSA. The CDR3 is CASSLSPGMNTEAFF. CDR3 DNA sequence: TGTGCCAGCAGCTTATCACCAGGCATGAACACTGAAGCTTTCTTT.

This chain uses TRBV18 with TRBJ1-1; 12 bases map to TRBD1. V dropped 3 bases and J dropped 3; count of bases not matched to a gene: 8. The germline gives CDR1 KGHSH, CDR2 LQKENI. There are 17 residues in the CDR3. In DNA, the CDR3 is TGTGCCAGCTCACCTCCCGGGACAGGGGGCGTCGACACTGAAGCTTTCTTT. The encoded protein is CASSPPGTGGVDTEAFF.

The chain joins TRBV6-5 to TRBJ1-4; D remains unclear. Germline V gene lookup returns CDR1 MNHEY and CDR2 SVGAGI. V dropped 5 bases and J dropped 8 bases, with 18 bases sitting between them. The CDR3 covers 15 residues. The CDR3 is CASSRWVQSSEKLFF. The CDR3, as DNA: TGTGCCAGCAGTAGGTGGGTCCAGAGTAGCGAAAAACTGTTTTTT.

The chain is built from TRBV11-3 and TRBJ2-1, with 8 bases aligning to TRBD2. J was trimmed by 7 bases and V by 2 bases; bases with no gene match: 4. There are 14 residues in the CDR3. Germline CDR1 reads SGHNT; CDR2 reads YENEEA. As DNA, the CDR3 is TGTGCCAGCAGCTTAAGAAGCGGGAGTAATGAGCAGTTCTTC. Translation: CASSLRSGSNEQFF.

The chain has TRBV7-2 and TRBJ1-6; 7 bases fit TRBD1. Germline CDR1 is SGHTA and CDR2 is FQGNSA. This CDR3 has 19 residues. The trim removed 3 bases at V and 0 bases at J, leaving 11 bases unmatched. The chain's CDR3 is CASSFRDRGAFSYNSPLHF. CDR3 sequence (DNA): TGTGCCAGCAGCTTTCGGGACAGAGGGGCCTTCTCCTATAATTCACCCCTCCACTTT.

This CDR3 reads CASSIEGRNYGYTF. The CDR3, as DNA: TGTGCCAGTAGTATAGAAGGCAGAAACTATGGCTACACCTTC. The chain employs TRBV19 and TRBJ1-2; no reliable D call. The CDR3 sequence is 14 residues long. V lost 0 bases and J 2 bases, leaving 7 bases between the germline ends. Germline values: CDR1 LNHDA, CDR2 SQIVND (reference sequence).